A selection of T cell receptor beta chains follows, all from one sample in a study of technical replicates of blood from a few donors. Repertoires were generated with immunoSEQ multiplex PCR, while TCRdb's copy carries only in-frame clones and drops some. This sample has tens of thousands of clones, with 90% to 96% found just once. The specimen was T cells isolated from PBMCs. These receptors all stem from a human donor in good health. The CDR3 runs from the conserved cysteine through the conserved F or W. The D gene is left open where the match is weak. Clone sizes are given selectively: once, few, many, or a class where the clone is expanded.

clone_size: -; d_call: TRBD1; v_call: TRBV9; j_call: TRBJ2-1; cdr3_aa: CASSAWDSYNEQFF; cdr3_nt: TGTGCCAGCAGCGCGTGGGACAGCTACAATGAGCAGTTCTTC
clone_size: -; d_call: TRBD2; v_call: TRBV19; j_call: TRBJ2-3; cdr3_aa: CASTRLAGGTDTQYF; cdr3_nt: TGTGCCAGTACTAGACTAGCGGGAGGCACAGATACGCAGTATTTT
clone_size: -; d_call: TRBD2; v_call: TRBV5-6; j_call: TRBJ2-7; cdr3_aa: CASSPGLAGFYEQYF; cdr3_nt: TGTGCCAGCAGCCCGGGACTAGCGGGTTTCTACGAGCAGTACTTC
clone_size: -; d_call: -; v_call: TRBV6-5; j_call: TRBJ2-1; cdr3_aa: CASSWGEDYWFF; cdr3_nt: TGTGCCAGCAGTTGGGGAGAGGACTACTGGTTCTTC
clone_size: -; d_call: -; v_call: TRBV30; j_call: TRBJ2-5; cdr3_aa: CAWSSVFQETQYF; cdr3_nt: TGTGCCTGGAGTAGCGTATTCCAAGAGACCCAGTACTTC
clone_size: -; d_call: TRBD1; v_call: TRBV7-9; j_call: TRBJ1-1; cdr3_aa: CASRAGTENTEAFF; cdr3_nt: TGTGCCAGCAGGGCCGGGACAGAGAACACTGAAGCTTTCTTT
clone_size: -; d_call: -; v_call: TRBV2; j_call: TRBJ2-3; cdr3_aa: CASSEEPAVSTDTQYF; cdr3_nt: TGTGCCAGCAGTGAAGAACCAGCGGTAAGCACAGATACGCAGTATTTT
clone_size: -; d_call: TRBD1; v_call: TRBV9; j_call: TRBJ1-5; cdr3_aa: CASSVQGQGIQPQHF; cdr3_nt: TGTGCCAGCAGCGTTCAGGGACAGGGAATTCAGCCCCAGCATTTT
clone_size: once; d_call: -; v_call: TRBV2; j_call: TRBJ2-3; cdr3_aa: CASSEQGLADTQYF; cdr3_nt: TGTGCCAGCAGTGAACAGGGGCTCGCAGATACGCAGTATTTT
clone_size: -; d_call: -; v_call: TRBV6-4; j_call: TRBJ1-2; cdr3_aa: CASSDRRGINYGYTF; cdr3_nt: TGTGCCAGCAGTGACAGAAGGGGAATCAACTATGGCTACACCTTC
clone_size: -; d_call: -; v_call: TRBV7-8; j_call: TRBJ2-1; cdr3_aa: CASSSRGREGGSSYNEQFF; cdr3_nt: TGTGCCAGCAGCTCCCGCGGCAGGGAGGGGGGTAGCTCCTACAATGAGCAGTTCTTC
clone_size: -; d_call: -; v_call: TRBV6-1; j_call: TRBJ2-1; cdr3_aa: CASSRPGSYNEQFF; cdr3_nt: TGTGCCAGCAGTCGCCCCGGGTCGTACAATGAGCAGTTCTTC
clone_size: -; d_call: -; v_call: TRBV5-1; j_call: TRBJ2-5; cdr3_aa: CASSLIPEETQYF; cdr3_nt: TGCGCCAGCAGCTTGATCCCTGAAGAGACCCAGTACTTC
clone_size: -; d_call: -; v_call: TRBV11-3; j_call: TRBJ1-1; cdr3_aa: CASSSDSLGEAFF; cdr3_nt: TGTGCCAGCAGCTCGGACAGCCTGGGTGAAGCTTTCTTT
clone_size: -; d_call: TRBD1; v_call: TRBV10-1; j_call: TRBJ1-4; cdr3_aa: CASSDNRDREKLFF; cdr3_nt: TGCGCCAGCAGTGACAACCGGGACAGAGAAAAACTGTTTTTT
clone_size: -; d_call: -; v_call: TRBV7-8; j_call: TRBJ2-1; cdr3_aa: CASSSEGANEQFF; cdr3_nt: TGTGCCAGCAGCTCGGAGGGGGCCAATGAGCAGTTCTTC
clone_size: -; d_call: -; v_call: TRBV7-3; j_call: TRBJ2-1; cdr3_aa: CASSLTPLAGEQFF; cdr3_nt: TGTGCCAGCAGCTTAACCCCGCTTGCGGGTGAGCAGTTCTTC